This section outlines one T cell receptor (beta chain) sequence together with its context. As yet, its antigen is unknown. The germline CDR1 and CDR2 sequences are DFQATT and SNEGSKA (reference sequence). The length of the CDR3 is 14 residues. V was cut by 0 bases and J by 0 bases, with 9 bases left in between. The sample originates from a study of T cell repertoires in cytomegalovirus infection. Looking at the study overall: Recently identified HLA-C-restricted CMV epitopes were used, and well-studied HLA-B-restricted CMV epitopes were used as well. Public TCR beta signatures marked donors with CMV infection and the matching HLA.

TCRdb recomputed calls from the reads with MiXCR, one row per CDR3 protein. The sample has under 120,000 distinct CDR3 sequences; over 40% are singletons. The TCR sequence derives from a human donor in good health (CMV status not recorded). Some clones in this sample may be carry-over from other donors' samples. The rearrangement uses TRBV20-1 and TRBJ2-7; D is unresolved. Sequences were derived from CD8+ T cells from cultured PBMCs, sampled from culture after CMV antigen stimulation. This CDR3 is CSARDFDGSYEQYF. CDR3 coding DNA: TGCAGTGCTAGAGATTTCGACGGCTCCTACGAGCAGTACTTC.